This entry features one T cell receptor beta chain sequence. No antigen is known for it. The V segment lost 1 base and the J segment 0 bases; nucleotides outside the gene matches: 3. Looked up from germline, CDR1 is DFQATT and CDR2 is SNEGSKA (reference sequence). This CDR3 region has 16 residues. TCRdb passed the 5' RACE reads through MiXCR, listing each CDR3 protein once. Of 110,000 to 150,000 distinct CDR3 sequences listed, approximately 25% are singletons. This record belongs to a study of T-cell memory formation after mild COVID-19. Whole-study findings and limits: Contracting clones localized mainly to CM and EM when CD4+ and mainly to EMRA when CD8+. Second-wave clones peaking on day 37 lacked confirmed SARS-CoV-2 specificity. Clones that shrank (day 15 to 85) were balanced CD4/CD8, whereas later expanders leaned CD4+.

Sequencing was carried out using PBMCs or a T cell subset sorted from them (not recorded which). The receptor was isolated from an adult woman who had mild COVID-19 (a few samples of this study predate the infection). Cell type and time point are not known. The V call is TRBV20-1, the J call TRBJ2-1; 10 bases match TRBD1. The CDR3 region is CSARGGQGTSYNEQFF. The CDR3 DNA follows: TGCAGTGCTAGAGGGGGACAGGGGACCTCCTACAATGAGCAGTTCTTC.